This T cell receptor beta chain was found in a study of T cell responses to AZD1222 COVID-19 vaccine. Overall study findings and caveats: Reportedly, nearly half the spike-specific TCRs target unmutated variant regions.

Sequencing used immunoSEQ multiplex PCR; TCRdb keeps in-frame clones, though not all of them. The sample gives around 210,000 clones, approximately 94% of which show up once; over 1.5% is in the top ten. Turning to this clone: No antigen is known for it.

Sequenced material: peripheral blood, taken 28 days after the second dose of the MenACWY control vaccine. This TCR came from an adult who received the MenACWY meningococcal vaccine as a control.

The DNA for the CDR3 is TGCGCCAGCAGCTTGGTACGCTCAACAAACCTTCCGGACCAGACCGGGCCCCAGCCCCAGCATTTT. Encoded protein: CASSLVRSTNLPDQTGPQPQHF. The rearrangement joins TRBV5-1 to TRBJ1-5; no clear D gene. The CDR3 has 22 amino acids. Looked up from germline, CDR1 is SGHRS and CDR2 is YFSETQ. Trimming shortened V by 0 bases and J by 7 bases, and 35 bases separated the two germline ends.